The 17 T cell receptor beta chains below come from one sample, sequenced in a study of blood T cell repertoires in COVID-19. Here immunoSEQ multiplex PCR was the method, and the copy in TCRdb shows in-frame clones only, minus some. The sample lists 250,000 to 300,000 clones, approximately 90% seen once, with around 2.2% in the top ten. Sequenced input: peripheral blood. These receptors originate from a woman in her twenties or thirties with COVID-19, enrolled during active disease.

The rearrangement links TRBV5-6 to TRBJ2-3; D possibly corresponds to TRBD1 (6 bases). The V end was cut by 4 bases, the J end by 6 bases, with 9 bases between. The germline CDR1 and CDR2 sequences are SGHDT and YYEEEE. This CDR3 contains 12 residues. The CDR3 loop is CASSLTGDTQYF. For the CDR3, the DNA is TGTGCCAGCAGCCTAACAGGGGATACGCAGTATTTT.

The chain recombines TRBV7-9 with TRBJ1-3, with D perhaps TRBD1 (6 bases). The V gene lost 6 bases and the J gene lost 2 bases, with 14 bases spanning the gap. Germline V lookup: CDR1 SEHNR, CDR2 FQNEAQ (reference sequence). This CDR3 spans 15 amino acids. This CDR3 reads CASRNTGTAGNTIYF. CDR3 coding DNA: TGTGCCAGCAGGAACACAGGGACGGCTGGAAACACCATATATTTT.

The chain recombines TRBV9 with TRBJ1-1, with TRBD1 matching over 10 bases. Germline lookup yields CDR1 SGDLS and CDR2 YYNGEE. V gave up 4 bases and J gave up 2 bases; unmatched junction bases: 11. The CDR3 contains 17 residues. CDR3 nucleotide sequence: TGTGCCAGCAGCCCCCGGGACAGGGGAGTGGAAAACACTGAAGCTTTCTTT. Amino acids: CASSPRDRGVENTEAFF.

The chain has TRBV19 and TRBJ1-5; possibly TRBD1 for D (6 bases). The CDR3 sequence is 14 residues long. In germline, CDR1 is LNHDA, CDR2 SQIVND (reference sequence). Trimming removed 5 bases at V and 2 bases at J, with 10 bases between. CDR3: CASSFRQGNQPQHF. In DNA, the CDR3 is TGTGCCAGTAGTTTCCGACAGGGCAATCAGCCCCAGCATTTT.

The genes are TRBV4-1 and TRBJ2-6; TRBD1 matches at 7 bases. V shed 2 bases and J 4 bases; nucleotides not matched to a gene: 17. This CDR3 is built from 20 residues. Germline lookup yields CDR1 MGHRA and CDR2 YSYEKL. CDR3 amino acids: CASSQPPGQSDYRGANVLTF. The CDR3 nucleotides are TGCGCCAGCAGCCAACCTCCGGGACAGAGTGACTATCGGGGGGCCAACGTCCTGACTTTC.

The chain joins TRBV10-3 to TRBJ2-7, with a tentative D call TRBD1 (6 bases). V lost 6 bases and J 4 bases, leaving 16 bases between the germline ends. The CDR3 runs 14 residues. Germline values: CDR1 ENHRY, CDR2 SYGVKD. The CDR3 protein is CAISSEQGLYEQYF. The CDR3 coding sequence is TGTGCCATCAGCTCAGAACAGGGTTTATACGAGCAGTACTTC.

About this clone: Other DNA sequences in the sample encode the same CDR3. The V and J genes are TRBV3-1 (or the pseudogene TRBV3-2) and TRBJ2-1; 7 positions agree with TRBD1. CDR1 is LGHDT, CDR2 YNNKEL, per germline (reference sequence). V was pared by 0 bases and J by 3 bases, with 2 bases of the junction left unmatched. The CDR3 totals 15 residues. CDR3 DNA: TGTGCCAGCAGCCAAGATCGGGACAGCTACAATGAGCAGTTCTTC. Translation: CASSQDRDSYNEQFF.

The gene calls are TRBV7-2 and TRBJ2-7; 9 nucleotides line up with TRBD2. Germline values: CDR1 SGHTA, CDR2 FQGNSA. The CDR3 contains 16 residues. Unmatched junction bases numbered 9, after V lost 5 bases and J lost 1 base. The DNA of the CDR3 is TGTGCCAGCAGCCCTTCGGTGACTAGCGGATCCTACGAGCAGTACTTC. This translates into CASSPSVTSGSYEQYF.

The genes are TRBV19 and TRBJ2-1; unclear D gene. The germline gives CDR1 LNHDA, CDR2 SQIVND (reference sequence). This CDR3 contains 15 residues. Deletions cut 3 bases from V and 6 bases from J, with 15 bases between. The CDR3 region is CASSMAAVVFNEQFF. Written as DNA, the CDR3 is TGTGCCAGTAGTATGGCTGCAGTCGTTTTCAATGAGCAGTTCTTC.

The gene calls are TRBV5-5 and TRBJ1-5, with D uncertain. The V end lost 1 base, the J end lost 5 bases, and 7 bases lay between the germline ends. The CDR3 spans 13 residues. Germline V gene sequence: CDR1 SGHKS, CDR2 YYEKEE (reference sequence). CDR3 protein: CASSLLGDQPQHF. In nucleotides, the CDR3 is TGTGCCAGCAGCTTGCTCGGGGATCAGCCCCAGCATTTT.

This clone was recorded only once. The CDR3 DNA is TGTGCCAGCAAAGGCAGGGACTATAATTCACCCCTCCACTTT. Translation gives CASKGRDYNSPLHF. V gene TRBV27 combines with J gene TRBJ1-6, with D tentatively TRBD1 (5 bases). V dropped 7 bases and J dropped 3 bases, with 10 bases sitting between them. Germline V gene data show CDR1 as MNHEY and CDR2 as SMNVEV (reference sequence). The CDR3 spans 14 residues.

This clone has only one observation. The rearrangement links TRBV5-1 to TRBJ2-3, with TRBD2 matching over 12 bases. Germline V gene lookup returns CDR1 SGHRS and CDR2 YFSETQ. The CDR3 is 18 residues long. J was trimmed by 0 bases and V by 0 bases; bases with no gene match: 5. The CDR3 DNA reads as TGCGCCAGCAGCTTGGTGCTAGCGGGAGGGCTAAGCACAGATACGCAGTATTTT. This gives the protein CASSLVLAGGLSTDTQYF.

About this clone: This sample includes further DNA sequences coding for the same CDR3. The rearrangement uses TRBV18 and TRBJ2-7, with TRBD1 matching 8 bases. Germline loops: CDR1 KGHSH, CDR2 LQKENI. This CDR3 is built from 14 residues. With 3 bases clipped from V and 1 base from J, the junction kept 2 bases outside the gene matches. CDR3 sequence (DNA): TGTGCCAGCTCACCCGGGACAGGATCCTACGAGCAGTACTTC. Amino acid sequence: CASSPGTGSYEQYF.

This clone was observed a single time. The rearrangement links TRBV4-1 to TRBJ2-5, with a possible D match to TRBD2 (5 bases). Germline V CDR1 and CDR2: MGHRA, YSYEKL. V dropped 2 bases and J dropped 5 bases, with 12 bases sitting between them. The CDR3 length is 14 residues. CDR3 nucleotides: TGCGCCAGCAGCCAACGGTCGGGATGGGAGACCCAGTACTTC. It is translated as CASSQRSGWETQYF.

The V gene is TRBV24-1, the J gene TRBJ2-1; 14 bases map to TRBD2. The CDR3 is 17 amino acids. CDR1 KGHDR and CDR2 SFDVKD come from the germline V gene. The V gene end was trimmed by 2 bases and the J gene end by 7 bases; junction bases not matched to a gene: 6. CDR3 nucleotide sequence: TGTGCCACCAGTGATTCCGGGACTAGCGGGAGAAGGAATGAGCAGTTCTTC. This codes for CATSDSGTSGRRNEQFF.

Remarks on this clone: In the same sample, other DNA sequences code for this CDR3. The V gene is TRBV5-1, the J gene TRBJ1-1, with 8 bases aligning to TRBD1. J lost 4 bases, V lost 5 bases, and 4 bases had no gene match. This CDR3 has 13 residues. In germline, CDR1 is SGHRS, CDR2 YFSETQ. The CDR3 loop is CASSLQGGTEAFF. The CDR3 DNA is TGCGCCAGCAGTTTACAGGGGGGCACTGAAGCTTTCTTT.

This chain uses TRBV6-5 with TRBJ2-7, with 12 bases lining up with TRBD2. The V segment lost 7 bases and the J segment 4 bases; nucleotides outside the gene matches: 5. CDR3 size: 14 residues. Germline V gene sequence: CDR1 MNHEY, CDR2 SVGAGI. In DNA, the CDR3 is TGTGCCAGCAAACCGGGACTAGCGGGTTACGAGCAGTACTTC. Translating gives CASKPGLAGYEQYF.